Included here is one T cell receptor beta chain sequence, with context. Its antigen is not known. TCRdb recomputed calls from the 5' RACE reads with MiXCR, one row per CDR3 protein. This sample has 20,000 to 30,000 distinct CDR3 sequences, with under 9.5% found just once. This entry belongs to a study of spatial heterogeneity in lung cancer. Study-wide results and limits: In tumors, expanded intratumoral alpha and beta TCR counts tracked mutation counts.

Time point denoted: sample taken at primary tumor resection. Frozen PBMC, nontumor lung or tumor provided whole RNA, which was sequenced unsorted. Germline CDR1 MNHNS, CDR2 SASEGT. Trimming left V 1 base short and J 5 bases short, with 17 bases between. The CDR3 contains 16 residues. The sequence was obtained from a male donor with early-stage non-small cell lung cancer. This specimen was lung tumor tissue, taken at surgery. The chain has TRBV6-1 and TRBJ1-2, with D possibly TRBD1 on 5 matching bases. The CDR3 is CASSEGGAGISYGYTF. CDR3 coding DNA: TGTGCCAGCAGTGAAGGAGGGGCAGGTATCAGTTATGGCTACACCTTC.